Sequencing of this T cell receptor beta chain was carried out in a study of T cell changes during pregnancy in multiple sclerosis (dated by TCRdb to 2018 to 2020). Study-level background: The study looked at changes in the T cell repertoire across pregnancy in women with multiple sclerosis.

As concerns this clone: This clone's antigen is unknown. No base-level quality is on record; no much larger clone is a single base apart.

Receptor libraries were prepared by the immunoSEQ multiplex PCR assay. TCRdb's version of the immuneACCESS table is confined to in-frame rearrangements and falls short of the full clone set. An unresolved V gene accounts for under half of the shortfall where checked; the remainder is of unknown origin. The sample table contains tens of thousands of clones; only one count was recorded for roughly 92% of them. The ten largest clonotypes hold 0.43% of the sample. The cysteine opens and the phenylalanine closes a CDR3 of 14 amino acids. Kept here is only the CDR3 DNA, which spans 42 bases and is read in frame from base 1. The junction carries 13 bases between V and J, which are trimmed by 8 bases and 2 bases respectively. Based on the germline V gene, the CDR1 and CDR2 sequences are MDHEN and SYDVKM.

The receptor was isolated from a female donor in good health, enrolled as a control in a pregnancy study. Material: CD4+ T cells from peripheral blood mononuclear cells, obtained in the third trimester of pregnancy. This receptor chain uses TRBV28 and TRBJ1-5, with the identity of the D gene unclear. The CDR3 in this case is CASLTGSGNQPQHF. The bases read TGTGCCAGCTTAACCGGGTCCGGCAATCAGCCCCAGCATTTT.